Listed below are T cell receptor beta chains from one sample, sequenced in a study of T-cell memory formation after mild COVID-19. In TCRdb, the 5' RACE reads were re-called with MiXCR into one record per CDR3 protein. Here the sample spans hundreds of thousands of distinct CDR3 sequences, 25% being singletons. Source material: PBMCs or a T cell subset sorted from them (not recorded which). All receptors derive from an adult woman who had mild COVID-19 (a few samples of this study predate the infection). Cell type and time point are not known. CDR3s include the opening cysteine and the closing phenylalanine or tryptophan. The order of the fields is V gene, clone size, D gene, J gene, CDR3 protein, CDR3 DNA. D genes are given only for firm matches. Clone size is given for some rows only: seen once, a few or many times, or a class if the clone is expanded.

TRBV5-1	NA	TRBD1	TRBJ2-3	CASSSDRGSPSTDTQYF	TGCGCCAGCAGCTCCGACAGGGGGTCACCTAGCACAGATACGCAGTATTTT
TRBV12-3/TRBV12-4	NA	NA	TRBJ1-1	CAVQGVGTEAFF	TGTGCCGTACAGGGAGTCGGCACTGAAGCTTTCTTT
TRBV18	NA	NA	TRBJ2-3	CASSPASTSTDTQYF	TGTGCCAGCTCACCAGCGTCTACTAGCACAGATACGCAGTATTTT
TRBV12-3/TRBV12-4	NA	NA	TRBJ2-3	CASSLETVRTDTQYF	TGTGCCAGCAGTTTAGAGACGGTTCGCACAGATACGCAGTATTTT
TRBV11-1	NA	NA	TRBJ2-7	CASSRPGGRRGEQYF	TGTGCCAGCAGCCGACCCGGGGGCAGACGTGGCGAGCAGTACTTC
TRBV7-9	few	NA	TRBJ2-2	CASSSRDAVGGELFF	TGTGCCAGCAGCTCCCGGGACGCGGTGGGTGGGGAGCTGTTTTTT
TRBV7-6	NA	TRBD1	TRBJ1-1	CASTKESRGTEAFF	TGTGCCAGCACGAAAGAGAGCAGGGGGACTGAAGCTTTCTTT
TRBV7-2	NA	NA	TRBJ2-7	CASSQHSVVDSYEQYF	TGTGCCAGCAGCCAACATTCGGTGGTCGATTCCTACGAGCAGTACTTC
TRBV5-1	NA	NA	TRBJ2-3	CASKRSTIQIAADTQYF	TGCGCCAGCAAACGGTCTACCATTCAAATCGCTGCCGATACGCAGTATTTT
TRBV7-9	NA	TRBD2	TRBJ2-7	CASSLGDYLARTYF	TGTGCCAGCAGCTTAGGGGACTACCTAGCCCGAACGTACTTC
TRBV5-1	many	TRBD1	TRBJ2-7	CASSLRGGQGAGEQYF	TGCGCCAGCAGCTTGAGAGGGGGACAGGGGGCCGGCGAGCAGTACTTC
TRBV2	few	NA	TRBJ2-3	CANKDGLTDTQYF	TGTGCCAACAAGGACGGCCTCACAGATACGCAGTATTTT
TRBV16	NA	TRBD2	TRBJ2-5	CASSQAGEETQYF	TGTGCCAGCAGCCAGGCGGGGGAAGAGACCCAGTACTTC
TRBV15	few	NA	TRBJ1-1	CATSRAKISGGTEAFF	TGTGCCACCAGCAGAGCGAAAATCTCCGGAGGGACTGAAGCTTTCTTT
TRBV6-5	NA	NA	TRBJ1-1	CASSRFFQGTDTEAFF	TGTGCCAGCAGCCGTTTCTTCCAGGGGACGGACACTGAAGCTTTCTTT
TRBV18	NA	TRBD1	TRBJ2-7	CASSRQGPLGDEQYF	TGTGCCAGCTCACGACAGGGGCCCCTCGGTGACGAGCAGTACTTC
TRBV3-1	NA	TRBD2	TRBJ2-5	CASSTGVASGQGTQYF	TGTGCCAGCAGCACGGGGGTGGCTAGCGGGCAGGGTACCCAGTACTTC
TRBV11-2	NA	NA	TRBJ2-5	CASSLGGSGKKTQYF	TGTGCCAGCAGCTTAGGAGGTTCAGGGAAAAAGACCCAGTACTTC
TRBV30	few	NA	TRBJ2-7	CAWSPGVGYEQYF	TGTGCCTGGAGTCCGGGGGTGGGATACGAGCAGTACTTC
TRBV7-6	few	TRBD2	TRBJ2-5	CASSPETSGSGETQYF	TGTGCCAGCAGCCCAGAGACTAGCGGGAGCGGTGAGACCCAGTACTTC
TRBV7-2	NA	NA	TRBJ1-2	CASTPSYGYTF	TGTGCCAGCACCCCGAGCTATGGCTACACCTTC
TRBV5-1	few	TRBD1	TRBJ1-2	CASSLEQGHNYGYTF	TGCGCCAGCAGCTTGGAACAGGGGCATAACTATGGCTACACCTTC
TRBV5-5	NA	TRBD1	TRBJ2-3	CASTPDRATDTQYF	TGTGCCAGCACCCCGGACAGGGCCACAGATACGCAGTATTTT
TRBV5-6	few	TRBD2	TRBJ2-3	CASSKPGLAGGKNPTDTQYF	TGTGCCAGCAGCAAACCGGGACTAGCGGGAGGCAAGAACCCCACAGATACGCAGTATTTT
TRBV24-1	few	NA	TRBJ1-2	CATSDRSSGGYTF	TGTGCCACCAGTGATCGGAGCAGCGGGGGCTACACCTTC
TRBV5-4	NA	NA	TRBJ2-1	CASSLDRAENEQFF	TGTGCCAGCAGCTTGGACAGGGCAGAGAATGAGCAGTTCTTC
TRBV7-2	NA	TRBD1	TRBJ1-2	CASSLDLAGGYYGYTF	TGTGCCAGCAGCTTAGACCTAGCAGGGGGCTACTATGGCTACACCTTC
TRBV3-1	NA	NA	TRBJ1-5	CASSQLRAGRKNSNQPQHF	TGTGCCAGCAGCCAACTAAGGGCGGGACGAAAAAATAGCAATCAGCCCCAGCATTTT
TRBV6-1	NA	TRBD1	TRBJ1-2	CASSEGTGSLFLIVNYGYTF	TGTGCCAGCAGTGAAGGGACAGGATCCCTATTCTTAATAGTGAACTATGGCTACACCTTC
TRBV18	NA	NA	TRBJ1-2	CASSPGRPYGYTF	TGTGCCAGCTCACCTGGTCGCCCGTATGGCTACACCTTC
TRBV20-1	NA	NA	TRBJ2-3	CSARAPREKGTDTQYF	TGCAGTGCTAGAGCTCCAAGGGAGAAGGGCACAGATACGCAGTATTTT
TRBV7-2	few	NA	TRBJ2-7	CASSLSSPDVYEQYF	TGTGCCAGCAGCTTAAGTAGTCCGGACGTCTACGAGCAGTACTTC
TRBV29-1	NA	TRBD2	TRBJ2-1	CSADRGRAGEQFF	TGCAGCGCCGACCGCGGGAGGGCAGGTGAGCAGTTCTTC
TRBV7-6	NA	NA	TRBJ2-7	CASSLSPNSYEQYF	TGTGCCAGCAGCCTCTCACCGAACTCCTACGAGCAGTACTTC
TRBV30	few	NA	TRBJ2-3	CAWNSYGMTDTQYF	TGTGCCTGGAATAGTTACGGGATGACAGATACGCAGTATTTT
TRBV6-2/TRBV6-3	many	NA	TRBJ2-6	CASSYGVGANVLTF	TGTGCCAGCAGTTACGGGGTGGGGGCCAACGTCCTGACTTTC
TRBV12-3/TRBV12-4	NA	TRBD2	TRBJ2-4	CASNAGDMDIQYF	TGTGCCAGCAACGCGGGAGATATGGACATTCAGTACTTC